Following are 5 T cell receptor beta chains from one sample sequenced in a study of response to subunit inactivated influenza vaccine. TCRdb redid the calling of the RT-PCR reads with MiXCR, one entry per CDR3 protein. The sample yields around 520,000 distinct CDR3 sequences, roughly 10% seen once. The sequenced sample was PBMCs from blood, obtained on the day of vaccination. These receptors originate from a man in his fifties who received an inactivated influenza vaccine.

This clonotype was counted between two and nine times. DNA for the CDR3: TGCGCCAGCAGCTTAATTTTAGCGGGGAACACAGATACGCAGTATTTT. It yields the protein CASSLILAGNTDTQYF. V usage is TRBV5-1 and J usage is TRBJ2-3; 8 bases align to TRBD2. CDR3 size: 16 residues. The V gene end was trimmed by 2 bases and the J gene end by 2 bases; junction bases not matched to a gene: 7. CDR1 SGHRS and CDR2 YFSETQ come from the germline V gene.

This clonotype was seen a handful of times. J is TRBJ2-7 and V is TRBV7-9; D tentatively reads TRBD1 or TRBD2 (5 bases each). Trimming stripped 5 bases from V and 1 base from J, with 12 bases between. This CDR3 has 14 residues. Germline CDR1 SEHNR, CDR2 FQNEAQ (reference sequence). For the CDR3, the DNA is TGTGCCAGCAGCGCCCGGGACGGATCCTACGAGCAGTACTTC. It is translated as CASSARDGSYEQYF.

CDR3 amino acids: CSARLRTRANLNTEAFF. The CDR3 DNA reads as TGCAGTGCTAGACTTAGGACAAGGGCGAATTTGAACACTGAAGCTTTCTTT. The chain joins TRBV20-1 to TRBJ1-1, with D maybe TRBD1 (5 bases). V lost 2 bases and J 0 bases, leaving 19 bases between the germline ends. Germline V gene lookup returns CDR1 DFQATT and CDR2 SNEGSKA (reference sequence). This CDR3 comprises 17 residues.

This clonotype was detected a few times. The chain is built from TRBV3-1 and TRBJ2-1; perhaps TRBD2 as D (6 bases). Trimming took off 5 bases at V and 5 bases at J, with 13 bases between the two ends. The germline CDR1 and CDR2 sequences are LGHDT and YNNKEL (reference sequence). This CDR3 spans 14 amino acids. For the CDR3, the DNA is TGTGCCAGCAGCGGATGGGGCGGGGACAATGAGCAGTTCTTC. Its protein is CASSGWGGDNEQFF.

CDR3 DNA sequence: TGTGCCAGCAGTACCTTGGCTCGCACCGGGGAGCTGTTTTTT. Its translation is CASSTLARTGELFF. The chain joins TRBV6-2 or TRBV6-3 to TRBJ2-2; D not certain. The germline gives CDR1 MNHEY, CDR2 SVGEGT. The CDR3 has 14 amino acids. V lost 5 bases, J lost 4 bases, and 11 bases lay in between.